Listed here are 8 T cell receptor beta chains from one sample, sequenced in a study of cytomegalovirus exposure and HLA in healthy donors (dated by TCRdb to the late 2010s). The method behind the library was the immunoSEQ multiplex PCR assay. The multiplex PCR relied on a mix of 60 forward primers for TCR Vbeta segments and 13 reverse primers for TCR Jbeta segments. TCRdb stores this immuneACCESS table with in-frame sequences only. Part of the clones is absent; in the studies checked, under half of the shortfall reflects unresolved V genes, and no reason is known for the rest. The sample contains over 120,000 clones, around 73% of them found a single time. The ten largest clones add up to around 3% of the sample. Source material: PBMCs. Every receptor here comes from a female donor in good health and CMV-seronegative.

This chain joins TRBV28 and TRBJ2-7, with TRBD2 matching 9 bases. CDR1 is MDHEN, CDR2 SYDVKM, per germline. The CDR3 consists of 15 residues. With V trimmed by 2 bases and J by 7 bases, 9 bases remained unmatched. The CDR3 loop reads CASSLRVAGVFEQYF. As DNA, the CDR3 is TGTGCCAGCAGTTTACGGGTAGCGGGAGTTTTTGAGCAGTACTTC. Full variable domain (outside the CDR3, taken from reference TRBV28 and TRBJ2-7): DVKVTQSSRYLVKRTGEKVFLECVQDMDHENMFWYRQDPGLGLRLIYFSYDVKMKEKGDIPEGYSVSREKKERFSLILESASTNQTSMYLCASSLRVAGVFEQYFGPGTRLTVT.

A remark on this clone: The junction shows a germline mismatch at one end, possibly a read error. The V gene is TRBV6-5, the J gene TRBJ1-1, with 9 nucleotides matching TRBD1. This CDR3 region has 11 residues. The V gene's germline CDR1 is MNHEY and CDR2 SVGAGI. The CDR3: CASSPVGDREF. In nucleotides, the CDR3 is TGTGCCAGCAGTCCAGTGGGGGACAGGGAGTTT.

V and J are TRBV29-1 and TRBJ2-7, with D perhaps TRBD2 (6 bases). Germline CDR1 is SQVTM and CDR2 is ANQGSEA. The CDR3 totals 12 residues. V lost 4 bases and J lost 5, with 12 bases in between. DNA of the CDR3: TGCAGCGTTGTAGGAGGGCTCAACGAGCAGTACTTC. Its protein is CSVVGGLNEQYF.

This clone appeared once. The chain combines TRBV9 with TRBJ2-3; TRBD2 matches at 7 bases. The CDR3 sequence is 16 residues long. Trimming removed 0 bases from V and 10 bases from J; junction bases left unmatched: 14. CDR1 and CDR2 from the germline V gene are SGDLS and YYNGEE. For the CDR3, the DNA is TGTGCCAGCAGCGTAGGGGGCGGGGGAGCCCAATCCCCGCAGTATTTT. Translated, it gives CASSVGGGGAQSPQYF. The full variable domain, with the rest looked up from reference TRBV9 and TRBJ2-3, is DSGVTQTPKHLITATGQRVTLRCSPRSGDLSVYWYQQSLDQGLQFLIQYYNGEERAKGNILERFSAQQFPDLHSELNLSSLELGDSALYFCASSVGGGGAQSPQYFGPGTRLTVL.

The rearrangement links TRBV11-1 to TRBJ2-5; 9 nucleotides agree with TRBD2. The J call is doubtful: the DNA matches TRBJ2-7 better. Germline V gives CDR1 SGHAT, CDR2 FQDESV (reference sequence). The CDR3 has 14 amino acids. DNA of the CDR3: TGTGCCAGCAGCTTTAGCGGGAGCTCCTACGAGCAGTACTTC. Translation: CASSFSGSSYEQYF.

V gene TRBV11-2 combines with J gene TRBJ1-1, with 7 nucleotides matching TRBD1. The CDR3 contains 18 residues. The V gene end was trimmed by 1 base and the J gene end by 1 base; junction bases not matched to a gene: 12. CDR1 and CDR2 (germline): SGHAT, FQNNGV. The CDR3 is CASSLGYQQGLQNTEAFF. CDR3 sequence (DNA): TGTGCCAGCAGCTTAGGGTACCAACAGGGGCTTCAGAACACTGAAGCTTTCTTT.

CDR3 amino acids: CASSWTSGPQETQYF. The DNA of the CDR3 is TGTGCCAGCAGCTGGACTAGCGGCCCCCAAGAGACCCAGTACTTC. The chain couples TRBV5-6 to TRBJ2-5; TRBD2 matches 10 bases. Germline V gene data show CDR1 as SGHDT and CDR2 as YYEEEE. The CDR3 loop spans 15 amino acids. The trim removed 3 bases at V and 1 base at J, leaving 3 bases unmatched.

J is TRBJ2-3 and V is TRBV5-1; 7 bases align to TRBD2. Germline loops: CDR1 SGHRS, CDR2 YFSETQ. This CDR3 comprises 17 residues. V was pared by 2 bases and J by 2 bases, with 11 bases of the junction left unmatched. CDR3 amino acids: CASSLTGGTLYTDTQYF. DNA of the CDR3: TGCGCCAGCAGCTTAACGGGGGGTACGCTTTACACAGATACGCAGTATTTT.